The entry below describes one T cell receptor (beta chain). The antigen is unknown. The sample is drawn from a study of cytomegalovirus exposure and HLA in healthy donors. Overall study results and limits: A later analysis appeared to link common viral pathogens to several of the most significant clusters.

The CDR3 covers 17 residues. The V gene's germline CDR1 is SGHTA and CDR2 FQGTGA. The V segment lost 5 bases and the J segment 6 bases; nucleotides outside the gene matches: 6. PCR used 60 Vbeta primers and 13 Jbeta primers. Sequencing was performed with immunoSEQ multiplex PCR; in TCRdb, only in-frame clones are kept and a portion is missing. The sample carries roughly 180,000 clones, 80% recorded once. The sequenced sample consisted of PBMCs. The gene calls are TRBV7-3 and TRBJ2-2; TRBD2 agrees at 16 bases. This TCR was recovered from a man aged 25 to 45 in good health and CMV-seronegative. The CDR3 DNA follows: TGTGCCAGCAGCCCCGGGACTAGCGGGAGGGCCTCCGGGGAGCTGTTTTTT. Its translation is CASSPGTSGRASGELFF.